The T cell receptor (beta chain) described here comes from a study of OX40 agonist ivuxolimab in advanced cancers. Study as a whole: While on treatment, patients had intravenous ivuxolimab at 0.01 to 10 mg/kg every 2 weeks.

Blood sampling was done at baseline, cycle 4 day 1, and cycle 7 day 1. Broader study findings: CD8+ T cells were the subset that, on average, had more expanded clones than CD4+. The study observed clonal expansion of CD4+ and CD8+ blood T cells by week 6 at 0.1 to 3.0 mg/kg.

Assay used: immunoSEQ multiplex PCR; TCRdb lists only in-frame clones, some missing. The sample carries some 31,000 clones, over 60% recorded once. Germline CDR1 LNHDA, CDR2 SQIVND (reference sequence). The V and J ends lost 4 bases and 3 bases respectively, with 12 bases between them. This CDR3 is 14 amino acids long. Concerning this clone: Its cognate antigen is unknown.

The starting material was CD4+ or CD8+ T cells sorted from blood, obtained in a trial of the OX40 agonist ivuxolimab. The receptor was derived from an adult with an advanced solid tumor such as melanoma, head and neck, liver or kidney cancer. The gene calls are TRBV19 and TRBJ1-2, with D perhaps TRBD1 (6 bases). The CDR3 DNA reads as TGTGCCAGTAGTAAGGGGGGCTCAGACTATGGCTACACCTTC. It codes for CASSKGGSDYGYTF.